A selection of T cell receptor beta chains follows, all from one sample in a study of T cells in Graves' hyperthyroidism and ophthalmopathy. Each CDR3 protein is one row after TCRdb ran MiXCR on the multiplex PCR reads. This table has around 400,000 distinct CDR3 sequences, 20% to 25% appearing once. The sequencing sample was made of blood. These receptors originate from a man in his fifties with Graves' hyperthyroidism. CDR3s include the opening cysteine and the closing phenylalanine or tryptophan. The listing skips clone size in some rows; elsewhere it reads once, few, many or a size class.

v_gene,abundance,j_gene,CDR3aa
TRBV24-1,.,TRBJ2-1,CATSDLKTGGSYNEQFF
TRBV11-2,few,TRBJ2-3,CASSRTRGDTQYF
TRBV6-5,.,TRBJ1-4,CASSYSFGGNNEKLFF
TRBV28,.,TRBJ2-3,CASSFPAGPSTDTQYF
TRBV13,.,TRBJ1-5,CASSLNGGGGQPQHF
TRBV28,many,TRBJ2-1,CASSFLGLAAYNEQFF
TRBV12-3/TRBV12-4,once,TRBJ1-1,CASSFGTGIGAFF
TRBV19,many,TRBJ2-7,CASSISQGGEQYF
TRBV12-5,few,TRBJ2-1,CASGSRGGGSYNEQFF
TRBV11-2,few,TRBJ2-3,CASSQLAGGVRDTQYF
TRBV7-3,few,TRBJ2-5,CASSLTAWGQETQYF
TRBV29-1,few,TRBJ2-1,CSVRGNSYNEQFF
TRBV5-1,few,TRBJ2-1,CASSLGTSVNEQFF
TRBV9,.,TRBJ2-1,CASSGQQQVNEQFF
TRBV12-3/TRBV12-4,.,TRBJ1-4,CASSPGGGTGWEKLFF
TRBV19,.,TRBJ2-7,CASSIGTDFEQYF